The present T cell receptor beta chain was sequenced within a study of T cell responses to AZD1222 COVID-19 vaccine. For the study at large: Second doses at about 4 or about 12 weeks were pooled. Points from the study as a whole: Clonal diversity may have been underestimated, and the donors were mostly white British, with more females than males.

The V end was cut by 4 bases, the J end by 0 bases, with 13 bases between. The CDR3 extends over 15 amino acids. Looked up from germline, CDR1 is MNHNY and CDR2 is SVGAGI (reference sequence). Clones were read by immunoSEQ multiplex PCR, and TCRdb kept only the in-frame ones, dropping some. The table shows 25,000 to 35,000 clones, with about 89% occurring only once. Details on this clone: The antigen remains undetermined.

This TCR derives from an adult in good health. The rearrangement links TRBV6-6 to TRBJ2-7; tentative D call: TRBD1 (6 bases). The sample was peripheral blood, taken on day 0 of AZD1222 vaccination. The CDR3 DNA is TGTGCCAGCAGTTCCTCCGACAGGTACTCCTACGAGCAGTACTTC. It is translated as CASSSSDRYSYEQYF.